The entry below describes one T cell receptor beta chain. Its antigen is undetermined. Germline values: CDR1 SGHTA, CDR2 FQGTGA. The CDR3 is 12 residues long. Trimming cost V 5 bases and J 8 bases, with 12 bases left between them. The TCR beta profiling, which covered VDJ combination and CDR3 sequence, was carried out using genomic DNA as the template. Each CDR3 protein is one row after TCRdb ran MiXCR on the reads. The sample consists of a few hundred thousand distinct CDR3 sequences, roughly 50% of them appearing once. This sample was taken from a study of CD8+CD57+ T cells in acquired aplastic anemia. Whole-study findings and limits: CD8+ Simpson's diversity in patients was not significantly different from that in controls.

All sequencing subjects had displayed CD8+CD57+ cell expansion on flow cytometry. As a group, the patients uniformly had severe acquired aplastic anemia. The V call is TRBV7-3, the J call TRBJ1-2; tentative D call: TRBD1 (5 bases). The sample taken for sequencing was sorted CD4+, CD8+, or CD8+CD57+ T cells (not recorded which) from PBMCs. The TCR was taken from a human donor with aplastic anemia. The CDR3 sequence is CASSPQGHGYTF. The DNA of the CDR3 is TGTGCCAGCAGCCCGCAGGGCCACGGCTACACCTTC.